These 21 T cell receptor beta chains share one sample of origin, sequenced in a study of identical twins. TCRdb independently ran MiXCR on the 5' RACE reads; one entry per CDR3 protein. The data contain approximately 630,000 distinct CDR3 sequences, just over 7% of them singletons. The same specimen was also included in a second study, on yellow fever vaccine responses in identical twins.

Sequenced material: PBMCs. The receptors were sampled from a woman between 18 and 30 years old in good health.

This chain links TRBV28 with TRBJ1-1; D uncertain. Trimming took off 4 bases at V and 0 bases at J, with 12 bases between the two ends. Germline CDR1 reads MDHEN; CDR2 reads SYDVKM. The CDR3 consists of 15 residues. CDR3 in amino acids: CASSYRGGLNTEAFF. The CDR3 DNA reads TGTGCCAGCAGTTACCGGGGAGGGCTGAACACTGAAGCTTTCTTT.

This clonotype has more than one count but fewer than ten. The CDR3 DNA is TGTGCCACAGGACACGCGAACACCGGGGAGCTGTTTTTT. Amino acids: CATGHANTGELFF. This chain joins TRBV6-1 and TRBJ2-2; tentatively, D is TRBD1 (5 bases). Germline assignment: CDR1 MNHNS and CDR2 SASEGT. V gave up 10 bases and J gave up 0 bases, with 9 bases separating them. The CDR3 spans 13 residues.

The chain has TRBV20-1 and TRBJ1-1; the D gene is possibly TRBD1 (5 bases). The CDR3 has 15 amino acids. V was clipped by 3 bases and J by 0 bases, with 14 bases between them. Germline CDR1 reads DFQATT; CDR2 reads SNEGSKA (reference sequence). DNA for the CDR3: TGCAGTGCTAGTGTCACGGGGCGGATGAACACTGAAGCTTTCTTT. This gives the protein CSASVTGRMNTEAFF.

This clonotype has a handful of counts. This rearrangement joins TRBV24-1 to TRBJ2-5; 7 nucleotides align to TRBD1. The CDR3 sequence is 15 residues long. Germline lookup yields CDR1 KGHDR and CDR2 SFDVKD. J lost 4 bases, V lost 4 bases, and 8 bases had no gene match. CDR3: CATSEADRLGETQYF. The CDR3 nucleotides read TGTGCCACCAGTGAAGCGGACAGGTTGGGAGAGACCCAGTACTTC.

In its sample, this clonotype was seen a few times. The J gene is TRBJ2-7, the V gene TRBV7-8; D uncertain. The V end was cut by 6 bases, the J end by 0 bases, with 12 bases between. Germline V lookup: CDR1 SGHVS, CDR2 FQNEAQ. The CDR3 totals 14 residues. CDR3 residues: CASSLSILSYEQYF. DNA for the CDR3: TGTGCCAGCAGTTTAAGTATCCTCTCCTACGAGCAGTACTTC.

This clonotype has at least ten counts. The V call is TRBV6-4, the J call TRBJ2-1; D possibly corresponds to TRBD1 (5 bases). This CDR3 contains 15 residues. V dropped 6 bases and J dropped 6 bases, with 18 bases sitting between them. Germline V lookup: CDR1 MRHNA, CDR2 SNTAGT. This CDR3 is CASSAGSGQGNEQFF. The CDR3 nucleotides are TGTGCCAGCAGCGCCGGATCGGGCCAGGGCAATGAGCAGTTCTTC.

The V gene is TRBV25-1, the J gene TRBJ1-2; D gene unclear. This CDR3 has 13 amino acids. The germline V gene has CDR1 MGHDK and CDR2 SYGVNS. V lost 7 bases to trimming and J lost 2 bases, with 11 bases between them. The CDR3 sequence: CASKANGNYGYTF. In DNA, the CDR3 is TGTGCCAGCAAAGCTAATGGGAACTATGGCTACACCTTC.

J is TRBJ2-7 and V is TRBV2; TRBD2 is a possible D gene (5 bases). Trimming removed 7 bases at V and 3 bases at J, with 16 bases between. Germline CDR1 SNHLY, CDR2 FYNNEI. There are 14 residues in the CDR3. This CDR3 is CASIKTRSSYEQYF. CDR3 DNA: TGTGCCAGCATTAAAACTAGGTCCAGCTACGAGCAGTACTTC.

The V call is TRBV18, the J call TRBJ2-7; TRBD2 matches 9 bases. Germline loops: CDR1 KGHSH, CDR2 LQKENI. With V trimmed by 1 base and J by 5 bases, 12 bases remained unmatched. The CDR3 consists of 17 residues. CDR3 coding DNA: TGTGCCAGCTCACCACTTTTGTCTGGCGGGAGGGCCCACGAGCAGTACTTC. Amino acids: CASSPLLSGGRAHEQYF.

CDR3 residues: CASNFDTQYF. The CDR3 region has the DNA TGTGCCAGCAATTTCGATACGCAGTATTTT. V is TRBV2 and J is TRBJ2-3; D uncertain. V was shortened by 7 bases and J by 6 bases, with 5 bases between the two germline ends. The germline V gene encodes CDR1 SNHLY and CDR2 FYNNEI. The CDR3 is 10 residues long. Full variable domain (missing parts from reference TRBV2 and TRBJ2-3): EPEVTQTPSHQVTQMGQEVILRCVPISNHLYFYWYRQILGQKVEFLVSFYNNEISEKSEIFDDQFSVERPDGSNFTLKIRSTKLEDSAMYFCASNFDTQYFGPGTRLTVL.

The genes are TRBV2 and TRBJ2-2, with 8 bases matching TRBD2. Looked up from germline, CDR1 is SNHLY and CDR2 is FYNNEI. J lost 3 bases, V lost 4 bases, and 4 bases had no gene match. The CDR3 is 15 residues long. In DNA, the CDR3 is TGTGCCAGCAGTGGAACAGCGGGAGACACCGGGGAGCTGTTTTTT. Translating gives CASSGTAGDTGELFF.

This clonotype turned up a few times. The chain has TRBV14 and TRBJ2-2, with a tentative D call TRBD2 (6 bases). V dropped 4 bases and J dropped 6 bases, with 12 bases sitting between them. Germline V gives CDR1 SGHDN, CDR2 FVKESK. CDR3 length: 14 residues. As DNA, the CDR3 is TGTGCCAGCAGCCGATCCCGGGAGCCCGGGGAGCTGTTTTTT. Protein: CASSRSREPGELFF.

This clonotype was detected ten times or more. CDR3 coding DNA: TGTGCCAGCAGTTACTACGCGGGAGGGCCGCTTTCTGAGCAGTTCTTC. The encoded protein is CASSYYAGGPLSEQFF. The chain couples TRBV6-5 to TRBJ2-1, with 9 positions matching TRBD2. V was clipped by 1 base and J by 9 bases; unmatched bases: 10. This CDR3 spans 16 amino acids. Germline CDR1 MNHEY, CDR2 SVGAGI.

The rearrangement links TRBV6-2 or TRBV6-3 to TRBJ2-1; perhaps TRBD1 as D (5 bases). The V gene lost 6 bases and the J gene lost 8 bases, with 14 bases spanning the gap. Germline assignment: CDR1 MNHEY and CDR2 SVGEGT. This CDR3 contains 13 residues. CDR3 in amino acids: CASRIPGWDEQFF. In nucleotides, the CDR3 is TGTGCCAGCAGGATCCCAGGGTGGGATGAGCAGTTCTTC.

This clonotype was counted ten times or more. The V and J genes are TRBV29-1 and TRBJ2-1; D ambiguous. This CDR3 spans 14 amino acids. Germline V lookup: CDR1 SQVTM, CDR2 ANQGSEA. V shed 3 bases and J shed 2 bases, with 11 bases lying between them. CDR3 protein: CSVDRDWAYNEQFF. The CDR3 DNA is TGCAGCGTTGACCGCGACTGGGCCTACAATGAGCAGTTCTTC.

In its sample, this clonotype was seen many times. This chain uses TRBV20-1 with TRBJ1-4, with a tentative D call TRBD1 (6 bases). The CDR3 has 14 residues. V was trimmed by 3 bases and J by 5 bases, leaving 13 bases between them. CDR1 DFQATT and CDR2 SNEGSKA come from the germline V gene (reference sequence). DNA for the CDR3: TGCAGTGCTAGTATCACAGGGCTAAATGAAAAACTGTTTTTT. Translated, it gives CSASITGLNEKLFF.

The chain has TRBV18 and TRBJ2-7, with D possibly TRBD1 on 6 matching bases. The CDR3 extends over 14 amino acids. Looked up from germline, CDR1 is KGHSH and CDR2 is LQKENI. The V end was cut by 6 bases, the J end by 6 bases, with 18 bases between. The CDR3 sequence: CASSDRRDDREQYV. For the CDR3, the DNA is TGTGCCAGCTCCGACAGGAGAGACGACCGCGAGCAGTACGTC.

This clonotype has only a few counts. This chain uses TRBV6-5 with TRBJ1-1; no clear D. Germline CDR1 reads MNHEY; CDR2 reads SVGAGI. V was trimmed by 0 bases and J by 2 bases, leaving 10 bases between them. The CDR3 runs to 15 residues. In DNA, the CDR3 is TGTGCCAGCAGTTACTCGCCCGGAGTAAACACTGAAGCTTTCTTT. It specifies CASSYSPGVNTEAFF.

This clonotype appeared a few times. This chain joins TRBV12-3 or TRBV12-4 and TRBJ2-1, with TRBD2 identical over 9 bases. This CDR3 spans 15 amino acids. V was clipped by 6 bases and J by 2 bases; unmatched bases: 5. CDR3 amino acids: CASSRSGSAYNEQFF. In DNA, the CDR3 is TGTGCCAGCAGCCGTAGCGGGAGCGCCTACAATGAGCAGTTCTTC.

There are a few counts of this clonotype. The chain combines TRBV5-6 with TRBJ2-1; the match to TRBD1 covers 8 bases. The ends lost 2 bases at V and 5 bases at J; junction bases unmatched: 6. The CDR3 has 15 amino acids. Per germline, CDR1 SGHDT and CDR2 YYEEEE. The CDR3: CASSFSGTGDNEQFF. The CDR3 DNA follows: TGTGCCAGCAGCTTCTCCGGGACAGGAGACAATGAGCAGTTCTTC.

The table lists this clonotype with many counts. This chain links TRBV3-1 with TRBJ2-4; 11 bases line up with TRBD2. The germline V gene has CDR1 LGHDT and CDR2 YNNKEL (reference sequence). CDR3 size: 16 residues. The V and J ends lost 5 bases and 2 bases, in that order; junction bases with no gene match: 5. This CDR3 is CASSKTSGTSKNIQYF. Written as DNA, the CDR3 is TGTGCCAGCAGCAAGACTAGCGGGACTTCCAAAAACATTCAGTACTTC.